Listed below are T cell receptor beta chains from one sample, sequenced in a study of T cells in Graves' hyperthyroidism and ophthalmopathy. One entry per CDR3 protein, called by TCRdb with MiXCR from the multiplex PCR reads. This sample carries roughly 56,000 distinct CDR3 sequences, roughly 52% of them seen once, and the ten largest clones take 12%. The sample was blood. The receptors here all came from a woman in her twenties or thirties with Graves' ophthalmopathy. The CDR3 runs from the conserved cysteine through the conserved F or W. Each record gives: D gene, V gene, clone size, J gene, CDR3 protein, CDR3 DNA. A D gene is named only where the DNA matches it firmly. A clone size is listed for some rows: how often the clone was seen (once, few, many), or a class if it is expanded.

-	TRBV28	many	TRBJ2-1	CASSLHSDNEQFF	TGTGCCAGCAGTTTGCACAGCGACAATGAGCAGTTCTTC
-	TRBV5-1	-	TRBJ1-6	CASKQLGTNSPLHF	TGCGCCAGCAAACAGCTGGGAACTAATTCACCCCTCCACTTT
TRBD2	TRBV11-1	-	TRBJ2-1	CASSLFRTSGRSSEQFF	TGTGCCAGCAGCTTATTCCGTACTAGCGGGAGATCAAGTGAGCAGTTCTTC
-	TRBV2	-	TRBJ2-2	CASSVSSLVTGELFF	TGTGCCAGCAGTGTCAGCTCCCTTGTCACCGGGGAGCTGTTTTTT
-	TRBV29-1	-	TRBJ1-5	CSGGGANQPQHF	TGCAGCGGAGGGGGGGCCAATCAGCCCCAGCATTTT
-	TRBV9	-	TRBJ1-4	CASSVGSNEKLFF	TGTGCCAGCAGCGTAGGTTCTAATGAAAAACTGTTTTTT
-	TRBV24-1	-	TRBJ1-1	CASPGGWRMNTEAFF	TGTGCTTCCCCGGGAGGGTGGAGGATGAACACTGAAGCTTTCTTT
TRBD1	TRBV6-5	-	TRBJ1-1	CASSYRGTGEASF	TGTGCCAGCAGTTACCGGGGGACAGGGGAAGCTTCCTTT
TRBD2	TRBV30	-	TRBJ2-1	CAWNPGLADNYYNEQFF	TGTGCCTGGAACCCCGGTCTAGCGGATAATTATTACAATGAGCAGTTCTTC
-	TRBV20-1	many	TRBJ1-1	CSASSQKMNTEAFF	TGCAGTGCTAGCTCCCAGAAAATGAACACTGAAGCTTTCTTT
-	TRBV24-1	-	TRBJ1-1	CATSLQYMNTEAFF	TGTGCCACCAGTTTGCAGTACATGAACACTGAAGCTTTCTTT
-	TRBV19	-	TRBJ2-2	CASSRARRGVAGELFF	TGTGCCAGTAGCCGCGCGAGGCGAGGCGTCGCCGGGGAGCTGTTTTTT
-	TRBV5-1	-	TRBJ1-4	CASSLSGTAKEKLFF	TGCGCCAGCAGCTTGTCAGGGACGGCCAAAGAAAAACTGTTTTTT
TRBD1	TRBV19	-	TRBJ1-1	CASSKRQGAAEAFF	TGTGCCAGTAGTAAGCGACAGGGGGCCGCGGAAGCTTTCTTT
-	TRBV28	-	TRBJ1-4	CASSSPGGTNEKLFF	TGTGCCAGCAGTTCCCCGGGGGGGACTAATGAAAAACTGTTTTTT
TRBD2	TRBV10-3	once	TRBJ2-1	CAISESRTSGARNEQFF	TGTGCCATCAGTGAGTCTCGGACTAGCGGAGCCCGGAATGAGCAGTTCTTC
-	TRBV20-1	-	TRBJ2-2	CSAPQPGELFF	TGCAGTGCCCCGCAGCCCGGGGAGCTGTTTTTT
-	TRBV25-1	medium-sized	TRBJ1-2	CASSEDDRGYTF	TGTGCCAGCAGTGAAGATGACAGGGGCTACACCTTC
-	TRBV6-6	many	TRBJ2-7	CASSYSTGAGEQYF	TGTGCCAGCAGTTACTCAACAGGGGCGGGAGAGCAGTACTTC
-	TRBV20-1	many	TRBJ2-7	CSARLMAGLYEQYF	TGCAGTGCTAGACTCATGGCAGGGCTCTACGAGCAGTACTTC